A single sample gave rise to the 8 T cell receptor beta chains below, sequenced in a study of control samples from healthy donors and cancer patients. Sequenced by immunoSEQ multiplex PCR; TCRdb stores in-frame clones only, minus some. The table lists about 86,000 clones, approximately 95% of them singletons. Source material: blood. The receptors shown here come from a woman younger than 45 in good health.

The CDR3 sequence is CASSGRLGNTGELFF. In DNA form, the CDR3 reads TGTGCCAGCAGCGGCCGCTTGGGGAACACCGGGGAGCTGTTTTTT. V is TRBV9 and J is TRBJ2-2; no clear D. Germline V lookup: CDR1 SGDLS, CDR2 YYNGEE. The CDR3 runs to 15 residues. The V gene lost 3 bases and the J gene lost 1 base, with 10 bases spanning the gap.

The V call is TRBV2, the J call TRBJ2-3; D may be TRBD1 (6 bases). V lost 2 bases to trimming and J lost 0 bases, with 12 bases between them. Germline V lookup: CDR1 SNHLY, CDR2 FYNNEI. This CDR3 comprises 16 residues. CDR3 sequence (DNA): TGTGCCAGCAGTGAAAGGGGGATAGGGAGCACAGATACGCAGTATTTT. Amino acid sequence: CASSERGIGSTDTQYF. The whole variable domain, remainder taken from reference TRBV2 and TRBJ2-3, is EPEVTQTPSHQVTQMGQEVILRCVPISNHLYFYWYRQILGQKVEFLVSFYNNEISEKSEIFDDQFSVERPDGSNFTLKIRSTKLEDSAMYFCASSERGIGSTDTQYFGPGTRLTVL.

The DNA of the CDR3 is TGTGCCAGCAGCTTAGGGACGAGCGGGGGGTGGACTCATGAGCAGTTCTTC. Translating it yields CASSLGTSGGWTHEQFF. The chain couples TRBV7-9 to TRBJ2-1; 9 bases fit TRBD2. Germline loops: CDR1 SEHNR, CDR2 FQNEAQ (reference sequence). There are 17 residues in the CDR3. Losses at the gene ends were 1 base for V and 8 bases for J; bases not matched to a gene: 12.

The chain combines TRBV12-3 or TRBV12-4 with TRBJ2-1; D not certain. The CDR3 loop spans 12 amino acids. V was cut by 6 bases and J by 10 bases, with 13 bases left in between. The CDR3 spells CASSPGPTEQFF. Here the CDR3 DNA reads TGTGCCAGCAGCCCGGGCCCCACGGAGCAGTTCTTC.

The chain joins TRBV12-3 or TRBV12-4 to TRBJ1-2, with TRBD1 matching 7 bases. The junction had 9 bases not matched to a gene; V was cut back by 6 bases and J by 8 bases. This CDR3 contains 13 residues. The CDR3 spells CASSNNDRDGYTF. CDR3 nucleotide sequence: TGTGCCAGCAGCAACAACGACAGGGACGGCTACACCTTC.

This chain joins TRBV10-3 and TRBJ2-3; a possible D gene is TRBD1 (5 bases). V lost 2 bases to trimming and J lost 4 bases, with 19 bases between them. Germline CDR1 reads ENHRY; CDR2 reads SYGVKD. The CDR3 totals 17 residues. The CDR3 nucleotides read TGTGCCATCAGTGAGGGTGGGGTCAGGGTTTGGCCAGATACGCAGTATTTT. Translated, it gives CAISEGGVRVWPDTQYF.

V is TRBV6-5 and J is TRBJ2-1; a weak D match, TRBD2 (5 bases). The V gene's germline CDR1 is MNHEY and CDR2 SVGAGI. Deletions cut 6 bases from V and 12 bases from J, with 21 bases between. The CDR3 has 14 amino acids. The CDR3 bases are TGTGCCAGCAGACTCGGCGGACTTTCGACAAGGCAGTTCTTC. Translation gives CASRLGGLSTRQFF.

The rearrangement links TRBV11-2 to TRBJ2-3; TRBD2 matches at 13 bases. V shed 0 bases and J 5 bases; nucleotides not matched to a gene: 5. CDR1 and CDR2 (germline): SGHAT, FQNNGV. The CDR3 loop spans 17 amino acids. The CDR3 nucleotides are TGTGCCAGCAGCTTAGAGCAGGGACTAGCGGGATTAGATACGCAGTATTTT. Translating gives CASSLEQGLAGLDTQYF.